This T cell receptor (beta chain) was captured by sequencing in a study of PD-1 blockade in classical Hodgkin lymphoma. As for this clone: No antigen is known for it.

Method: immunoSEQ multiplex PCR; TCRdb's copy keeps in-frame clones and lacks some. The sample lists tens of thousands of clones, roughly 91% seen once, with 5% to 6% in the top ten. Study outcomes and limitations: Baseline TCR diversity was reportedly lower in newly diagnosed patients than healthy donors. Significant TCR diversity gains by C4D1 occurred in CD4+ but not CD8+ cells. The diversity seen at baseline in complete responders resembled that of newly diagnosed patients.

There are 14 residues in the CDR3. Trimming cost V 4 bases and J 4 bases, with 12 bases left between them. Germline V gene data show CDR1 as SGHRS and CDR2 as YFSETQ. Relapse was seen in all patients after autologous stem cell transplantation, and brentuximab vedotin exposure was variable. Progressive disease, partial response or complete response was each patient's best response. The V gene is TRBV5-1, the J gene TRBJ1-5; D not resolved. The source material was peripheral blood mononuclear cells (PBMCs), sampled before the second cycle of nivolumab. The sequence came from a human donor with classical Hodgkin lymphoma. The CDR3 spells CASSREVGNQPQHF. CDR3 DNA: TGCGCCAGCAGCCGGGAAGTGGGAAATCAGCCCCAGCATTTT.